Below, 26 T cell receptor beta chains from the same sample are listed, as sequenced in a study of blood T cell repertoires in COVID-19. TCRdb's table, derived via immunoSEQ multiplex PCR, lists solely in-frame clones and lacks some. This table has about 220,000 clones, 82% appearing once. Sequencing was carried out using PBMCs or T cells enriched from blood (not recorded which). These receptors all stem from a woman aged 55-69 years who had recovered from COVID-19.

The V gene is TRBV10-3, the J gene TRBJ1-2, with 8 bases lining up with TRBD1. CDR1 is ENHRY and CDR2 is SYGVKD in the germline V gene. V shed 3 bases and J 4 bases; nucleotides not matched to a gene: 13. The CDR3 runs 17 residues. The CDR3 DNA reads TGTGCCATCAGTGATCAGCCCCCGACAGGGGCCATCTATGGCTACACCTTC. As protein: CAISDQPPTGAIYGYTF.

The chain combines TRBV4-1 with TRBJ1-6; the D gene is possibly TRBD1 (6 bases). V was pared by 0 bases and J by 5 bases, with 14 bases between. The V gene's germline CDR1 is MGHRA and CDR2 YSYEKL. This CDR3 has 17 residues. The CDR3, as DNA: TGCGCCAGCAGCCAAGAGGGCAGGGGAGGGAATAATTCACCCCTCCACTTT. Translated: CASSQEGRGGNNSPLHF.

The chain has TRBV6-6 and TRBJ1-5; 7 bases map to TRBD1. This CDR3 has 14 residues. CDR1 is MNHNY, CDR2 SVGAGI, per germline (reference sequence). V was pared by 6 bases and J by 2 bases, with 4 bases of the junction left unmatched. The DNA of the CDR3 is TGTGCCAGCAGCGACAGGGTGGGCAATCAGCCCCAGCATTTT. It encodes CASSDRVGNQPQHF.

The chain is built from TRBV5-1 and TRBJ2-3, with 12 bases that match TRBD2. The CDR3 has 19 amino acids. Trimming at V came to 0 bases and at J to 0 bases, leaving 8 bases not matched to a gene. CDR1 SGHRS and CDR2 YFSETQ come from the germline V gene. The CDR3 DNA reads TGCGCCAGCAGCTTGGTTGGACTAGCGGGACTCGCTAGCACAGATACGCAGTATTTT. Its protein is CASSLVGLAGLASTDTQYF. The variable domain in full, completed from reference TRBV5-1 and TRBJ2-3, reads KAGVTQTPRYLIKTRGQQVTLSCSPISGHRSVSWYQQTPGQGLQFLFEYFSETQRNKGNFPGRFSGRQFSNSRSEMNVSTLELGDSALYLCASSLVGLAGLASTDTQYFGPGTRLTVL.

The rearrangement uses TRBV14 and TRBJ2-3; D call uncertain. The germline V and J ends were trimmed by 1 base and 0 bases, with 5 bases remaining between them. CDR1 SGHDN and CDR2 FVKESK come from the germline V gene. The CDR3 has 14 residues. The CDR3 protein is CASSQVQSTDTQYF. For the CDR3, the DNA is TGTGCCAGCAGCCAAGTCCAGAGCACAGATACGCAGTATTTT.

The chain combines TRBV7-9 with TRBJ2-2; D not certain. The V gene's germline CDR1 is SEHNR and CDR2 FQNEAQ (reference sequence). This CDR3 is 14 amino acids long. The germline V and J ends were trimmed by 3 bases and 4 bases, with 9 bases remaining between them. DNA for the CDR3: TGTGCCAGCAGCTTCTCTCTGAGCACCGGGGAGCTGTTTTTT. Residues: CASSFSLSTGELFF.

This chain joins TRBV19 and TRBJ1-4; 9 bases match TRBD1. The V and J ends lost 5 bases and 8 bases, in that order; junction bases with no gene match: 9. The germline V gene has CDR1 LNHDA and CDR2 SQIVND (reference sequence). The CDR3 covers 15 residues. The DNA of the CDR3 is TGTGCCAGTAGTCCCCGGGACAGGGTTGGAGAAAAACTGTTTTTT. As protein: CASSPRDRVGEKLFF.

The J gene is TRBJ2-3, the V gene TRBV28; possibly TRBD2 for D (5 bases). CDR3 length: 14 residues. V was pared by 3 bases and J by 8 bases, with 15 bases between. Germline CDR1 and CDR2: MDHEN and SYDVKM. CDR3 bases: TGTGCCAGCAGTTTGGACTCAGGATGGGGTACGCAGTATTTT. It translates to CASSLDSGWGTQYF.

The V gene is TRBV11-3, the J gene TRBJ1-2; D is uncertain. CDR3 length: 14 residues. Trimming removed 4 bases from V and 2 bases from J, with 11 bases in between. Per the germline V gene, CDR1 is SGHNT and CDR2 is YENEEA. Here the CDR3 DNA reads TGTGCCAGCAGCTCCCCGACGGGGAACTATGGCTACACCTTC. The encoded protein is CASSSPTGNYGYTF.

The chain employs TRBV12-2 and TRBJ2-3; the D segment call TRBD2 is taken from the table without a DNA check. TRBV12-2 is reported as a pseudogene. This CDR3 spans 17 amino acids. The CDR3 DNA is TGTGCAAGTCGCCTAGCGGGGGGGGCGCTGATCACAGATACGCAGTATTTT. Translated: CASRLAGGALITDTQYF.

The J gene is TRBJ1-2, the V gene TRBV6-5; 7 nucleotides align to TRBD1. Germline V gene lookup returns CDR1 MNHEY and CDR2 SVGAGI. The CDR3 is 13 residues long. V shed 7 bases and J 4 bases; nucleotides not matched to a gene: 6. Here the CDR3 DNA reads TGTGCCAGCATTTCGACAGGGACCTATGGCTACACCTTC. This encodes CASISTGTYGYTF.

V and J are TRBV10-3 and TRBJ1-1; no clear D. The germline CDR1 and CDR2 sequences are ENHRY and SYGVKD. V lost 9 bases and J 5 bases, leaving 16 bases between the germline ends. This CDR3 is built from 13 residues. The CDR3 sequence is CAINPERRTEAFF. As DNA, the CDR3 is TGTGCCATAAACCCCGAGAGGCGGACTGAAGCTTTCTTT.

The chain joins TRBV27 to TRBJ1-5; perhaps TRBD1 as D (5 bases). This CDR3 contains 15 residues. Germline values: CDR1 MNHEY, CDR2 SMNVEV (reference sequence). V lost 3 bases and J 0 bases, leaving 9 bases between the germline ends. The CDR3 coding sequence is TGTGCCAGCAGTTTCGAGACAGATAGCAATCAGCCCCAGCATTTT. As protein: CASSFETDSNQPQHF.

The sample holds a few counts of this clone. The same CDR3 can be traced to other DNA sequences in this sample. The chain carries TRBV25-1 and TRBJ1-1; 9 bases fit TRBD1. V lost 5 bases and J lost 3; bases outside the gene matches: 1. The CDR3 spans 13 residues. Germline CDR1 and CDR2: MGHDK and SYGVNS. This CDR3 is CASSRQGDTEAFF. The CDR3 nucleotides read TGTGCCAGCAGTAGACAGGGGGACACTGAAGCTTTCTTT.

This clone was counted once. The rearrangement joins TRBV7-8 to TRBJ1-2, with no clear D. V was trimmed by 5 bases and J by 5 bases, leaving 9 bases between them. CDR1 is SGHVS, CDR2 FQNEAQ, per germline. CDR3 length: 12 amino acids. The DNA for the CDR3 is TGTGCCAGCAGCCCCCTGAGTTATGGCTACACCTTC. It yields the protein CASSPLSYGYTF.

V usage is TRBV2 and J usage is TRBJ1-6, with a tentative D call TRBD1 (5 bases). Between the trimmed V and J ends, which lost 5 bases and 5 bases, there was a span of 16 bases. This CDR3 has 16 residues. Germline CDR1 SNHLY, CDR2 FYNNEI. Here the CDR3 reads CASSKGNQGNNSPLHF. In DNA, the CDR3 is TGTGCCAGCAGTAAGGGCAATCAGGGTAATAATTCACCCCTCCACTTT.

The J gene is TRBJ1-5, the V gene TRBV4-3, with TRBD1 as a possible D gene (6 bases). Germline V lookup: CDR1 LGHNA, CDR2 YSLEER. This CDR3 has 15 amino acids. V gave up 4 bases and J gave up 2 bases, with 12 bases separating them. In nucleotides, the CDR3 is TGCGCCAGCAGCCCGGGGGGCAGACGCAATCAGCCCCAGCATTTT. The encoded protein is CASSPGGRRNQPQHF.

This chain's CDR3 is CASSLTPGQGNSPLHF. In nucleotides, the CDR3 is TGCGCCAGCAGCTTAACCCCCGGACAGGGGAACTCACCCCTCCACTTT. This chain uses TRBV5-1 with TRBJ1-6; 9 positions match TRBD1. CDR3 length: 16 residues. Germline assignment: CDR1 SGHRS and CDR2 YFSETQ. The J segment lost 10 bases and the V segment lost 2 bases, leaving 10 bases of the junction unmatched.

The chain employs TRBV6-5 and TRBJ2-7; 7 nucleotides align to TRBD1. From germline, CDR1 is MNHEY and CDR2 SVGAGI. The V gene end was trimmed by 6 bases and the J gene end by 2 bases; junction bases not matched to a gene: 4. The length of the CDR3 is 13 residues. The CDR3 DNA follows: TGTGCCAGCAGACCGGGACAGACCTACGAGCAGTACTTC. It yields the protein CASRPGQTYEQYF.

The chain couples TRBV18 to TRBJ2-3; 7 bases fit TRBD1. CDR1 and CDR2 from the germline V gene are KGHSH and LQKENI. The junction had 6 bases not matched to a gene; V was cut back by 2 bases and J by 1 base. CDR3 length: 16 amino acids. CDR3 nucleotides: TGTGCCAGCTCACCAAGGGGACAGAGGGGCACAGATACGCAGTATTTT. This translates into CASSPRGQRGTDTQYF.

The V call is TRBV29-1, the J call TRBJ2-7, with 11 bases aligning to TRBD1. Germline loops: CDR1 SQVTM, CDR2 ANQGSEA. The CDR3 sequence is 12 residues long. Unmatched junction bases numbered 4, after V lost 5 bases and J lost 7 bases. This CDR3 reads CSVPGQGAEQYF. The DNA of the CDR3 is TGCAGCGTTCCCGGACAGGGGGCGGAGCAGTACTTC.

The gene calls are TRBV5-1 and TRBJ2-1, with 8 bases that match TRBD1. J was trimmed by 9 bases and V by 1 base; bases with no gene match: 6. Germline V gene lookup returns CDR1 SGHRS and CDR2 YFSETQ. The CDR3 loop spans 14 amino acids. The CDR3 DNA reads TGCGCCAGCAGCTTGATGACAGGGGAACGTGAGCAGTTCTTC. Encoded protein: CASSLMTGEREQFF.

This clone has a handful of counts. V and J are TRBV29-1 and TRBJ1-1, with D possibly being TRBD1 (5 bases). The CDR3 is made up of 13 amino acids. Trimming took off 8 bases at V and 3 bases at J, with 16 bases between the two ends. Germline CDR1 reads SQVTM; CDR2 reads ANQGSEA. CDR3 in DNA: TGCAGCTCTGCGAGGGGAGGGGACACTGAAGCTTTCTTT. The encoded protein is CSSARGGDTEAFF.

The chain couples TRBV6-2 or TRBV6-3 to TRBJ2-5; the match to TRBD1 covers 7 bases. The CDR3 totals 15 residues. The junction had 6 bases not matched to a gene; V was cut back by 5 bases and J by 0 bases. Germline lookup yields CDR1 MNHEY and CDR2 SVGEGT. The CDR3 is CASSLRTGYQETQYF. The CDR3 nucleotides are TGTGCCAGCAGTCTCCGGACAGGCTACCAAGAGACCCAGTACTTC.

This chain uses TRBV18 with TRBJ1-3; D possibly corresponds to TRBD1 (6 bases). Trimming removed 2 bases from V and 0 bases from J, with 11 bases in between. Germline-derived CDR1 and CDR2 are KGHSH and LQKENI. The CDR3 extends over 16 amino acids. CDR3 nucleotide sequence: TGTGCCAGCTCACCATCTGGACAGACCTCTGGAAACACCATATATTTT. Translating it yields CASSPSGQTSGNTIYF.

This clone was recorded once. The junction does not match germline at one end; this may be a read error. The genes are TRBV5-4 and TRBJ1-1, with 7 positions matching TRBD1. The CDR3 runs 14 residues. Germline V lookup: CDR1 SGHNT, CDR2 YYREEE (reference sequence). CDR3: CASSLGQPNTEAFF. The CDR3 DNA reads as TGTGCCAGCAGTTTGGGACAGCCTAACACTGAAGCTTTCTTT.